This note documents a single TCR beta chain sequence. The CDR3 is 13 residues long. Trimming took 5 bases from V and 0 from J, leaving 7 bases between them. The V gene's germline CDR1 is SGHVS and CDR2 FQNEAQ. The data were taken from a study of cytomegalovirus exposure and HLA in healthy donors. Both 60 Vbeta primers and 13 Jbeta primers went into the PCR. The data were produced by immunoSEQ multiplex PCR, yet TCRdb's version contains in-frame clones alone and is incomplete. The sample contains around 140,000 clones, 75% to 85% of which appear only once. The sequence derives from a woman between 50 and 59 years old in good health and CMV-seropositive. This chain connects TRBV7-8 to TRBJ1-1; no definite D call. The sequencing sample was made of PBMCs. As DNA, the CDR3 is TGTGCCAGCAGCCCCACATTGAACACTGAAGCTTTCTTT. Translation: CASSPTLNTEAFF.